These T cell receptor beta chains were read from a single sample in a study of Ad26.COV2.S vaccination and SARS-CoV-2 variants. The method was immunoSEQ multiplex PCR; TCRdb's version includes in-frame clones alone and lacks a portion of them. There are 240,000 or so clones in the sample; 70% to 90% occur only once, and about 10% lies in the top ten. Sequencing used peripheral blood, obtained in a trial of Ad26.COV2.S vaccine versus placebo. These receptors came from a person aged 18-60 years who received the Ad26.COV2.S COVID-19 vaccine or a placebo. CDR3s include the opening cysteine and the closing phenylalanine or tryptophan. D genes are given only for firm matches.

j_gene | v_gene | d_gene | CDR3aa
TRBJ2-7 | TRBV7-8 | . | CASSLVGQVSSYEQYF
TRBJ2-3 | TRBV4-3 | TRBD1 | CASSQGQGSVSTDTQYF
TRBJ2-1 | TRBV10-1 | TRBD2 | CASSDSGGSYNEQFF
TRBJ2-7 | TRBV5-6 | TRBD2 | CASSSLRLAEANEQYF
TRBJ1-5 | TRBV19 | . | CASSMREVQPQHF
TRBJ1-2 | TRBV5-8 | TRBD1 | CASSPGGLSYGYTF
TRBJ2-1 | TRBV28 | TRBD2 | CASSLPSGRYNEQFF
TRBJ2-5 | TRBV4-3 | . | CASSQSLQTKGETQYF
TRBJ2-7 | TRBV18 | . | CASSPRGGGANDEQYF
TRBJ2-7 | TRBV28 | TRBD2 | CASSPTSGSYEQYF
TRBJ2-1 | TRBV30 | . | CAGGTLNTNEQFF
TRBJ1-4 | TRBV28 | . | CASSFPGPVREKLFF
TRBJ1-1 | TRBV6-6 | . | CASSPDRYTEAFF